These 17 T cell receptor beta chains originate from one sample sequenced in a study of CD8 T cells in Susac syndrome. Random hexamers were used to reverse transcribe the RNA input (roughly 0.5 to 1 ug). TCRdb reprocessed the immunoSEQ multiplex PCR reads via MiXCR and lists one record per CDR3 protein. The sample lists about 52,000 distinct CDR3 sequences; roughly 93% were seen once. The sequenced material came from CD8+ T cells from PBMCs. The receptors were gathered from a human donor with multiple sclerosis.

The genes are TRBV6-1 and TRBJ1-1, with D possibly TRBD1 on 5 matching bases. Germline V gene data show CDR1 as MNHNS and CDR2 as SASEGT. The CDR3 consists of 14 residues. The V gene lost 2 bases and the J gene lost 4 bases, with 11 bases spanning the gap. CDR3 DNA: TGTGCCAGCAGTGAATGGGAAGGGGTCACTGAAGCTTTCTTT. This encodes CASSEWEGVTEAFF.

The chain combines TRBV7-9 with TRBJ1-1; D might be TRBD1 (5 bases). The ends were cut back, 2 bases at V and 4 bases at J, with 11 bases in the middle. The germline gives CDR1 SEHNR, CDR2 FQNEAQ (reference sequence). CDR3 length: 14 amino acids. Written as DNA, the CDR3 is TGTGCCAGCAGCTTAAGGGACCTGGGCACTGAAGCTTTCTTT. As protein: CASSLRDLGTEAFF.

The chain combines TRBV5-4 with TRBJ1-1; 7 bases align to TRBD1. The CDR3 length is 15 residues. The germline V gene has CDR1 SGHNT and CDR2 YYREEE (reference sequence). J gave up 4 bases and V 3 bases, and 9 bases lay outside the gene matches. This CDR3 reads CASSSRQGGATEAFF. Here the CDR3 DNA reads TGTGCCAGCAGCTCCAGACAGGGCGGGGCCACTGAAGCTTTCTTT.

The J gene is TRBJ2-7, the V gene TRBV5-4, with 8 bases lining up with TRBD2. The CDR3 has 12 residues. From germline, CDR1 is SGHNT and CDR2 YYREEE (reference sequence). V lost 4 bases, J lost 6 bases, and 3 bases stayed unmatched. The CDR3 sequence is CASSPGGGEQYF. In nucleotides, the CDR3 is TGTGCCAGCAGCCCGGGGGGGGGCGAGCAGTACTTC.

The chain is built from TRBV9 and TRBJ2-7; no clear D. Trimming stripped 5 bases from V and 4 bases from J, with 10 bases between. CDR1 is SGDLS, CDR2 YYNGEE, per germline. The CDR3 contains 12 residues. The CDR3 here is CASSDGPYEQYF. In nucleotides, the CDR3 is TGTGCCAGCAGTGACGGGCCTTACGAGCAGTACTTC.

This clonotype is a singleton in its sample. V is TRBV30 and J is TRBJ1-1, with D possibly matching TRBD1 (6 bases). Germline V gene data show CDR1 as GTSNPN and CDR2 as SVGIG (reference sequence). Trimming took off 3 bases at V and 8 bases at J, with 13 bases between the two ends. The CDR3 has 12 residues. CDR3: CAWSSVGAEAFF. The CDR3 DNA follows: TGTGCCTGGAGCTCGGTGGGGGCCGAAGCTTTCTTT.

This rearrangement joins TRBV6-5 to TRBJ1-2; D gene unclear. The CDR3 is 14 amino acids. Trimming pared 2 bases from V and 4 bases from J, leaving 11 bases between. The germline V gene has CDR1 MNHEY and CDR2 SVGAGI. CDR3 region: CASSYLSNRYGYTF. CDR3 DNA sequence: TGTGCCAGCAGTTACCTTTCGAACCGCTATGGCTACACCTTC.

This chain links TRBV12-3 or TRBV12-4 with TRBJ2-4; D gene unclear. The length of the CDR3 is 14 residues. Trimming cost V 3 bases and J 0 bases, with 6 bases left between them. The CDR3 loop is CASSFALAKNIQYF. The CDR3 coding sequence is TGTGCCAGCAGTTTTGCGTTAGCCAAAAACATTCAGTACTTC.

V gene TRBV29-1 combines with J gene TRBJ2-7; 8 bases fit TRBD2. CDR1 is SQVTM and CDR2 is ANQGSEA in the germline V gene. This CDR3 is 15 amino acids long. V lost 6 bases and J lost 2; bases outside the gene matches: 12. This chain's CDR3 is CSVGGGRVNPYEQYF. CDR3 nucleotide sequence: TGCAGCGTCGGCGGGGGGAGGGTAAACCCCTACGAGCAGTACTTC.

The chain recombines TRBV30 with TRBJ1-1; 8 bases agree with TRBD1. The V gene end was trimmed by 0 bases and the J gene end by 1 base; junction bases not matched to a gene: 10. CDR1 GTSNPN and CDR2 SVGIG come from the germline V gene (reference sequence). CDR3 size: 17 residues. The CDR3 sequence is CAWSVPGPTGANTEAFF. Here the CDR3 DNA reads TGTGCCTGGAGTGTACCGGGCCCGACAGGGGCGAACACTGAAGCTTTCTTT. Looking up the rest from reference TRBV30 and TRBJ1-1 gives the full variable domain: SQTIHQWPATLVQPVGSPLSLECTVEGTSNPNLYWYRQAAGRGLQLLFYSVGIGQISSEVPQNLSASRPQDRQFILSSKKLLLSDSGFYLCAWSVPGPTGANTEAFFGQGTRLTVV.

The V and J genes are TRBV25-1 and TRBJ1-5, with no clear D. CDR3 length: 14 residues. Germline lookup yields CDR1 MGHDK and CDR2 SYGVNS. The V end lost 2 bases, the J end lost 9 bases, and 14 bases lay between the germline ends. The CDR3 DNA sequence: TGTGCCAGCAGTGAAATGGGCGGCGGGATGCCCCAGCATTTT. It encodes CASSEMGGGMPQHF.

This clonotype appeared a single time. The CDR3 here is CAIWTGGYTF. DNA of the CDR3: TGTGCCATATGGACCGGCGGCTACACCTTC. The V gene is TRBV19, the J gene TRBJ1-2; no clear D gene. V was shortened by 10 bases and J by 8 bases, with 11 bases between the two germline ends. CDR3 length: 10 residues. Per germline, CDR1 LNHDA and CDR2 SQIVND (reference sequence).

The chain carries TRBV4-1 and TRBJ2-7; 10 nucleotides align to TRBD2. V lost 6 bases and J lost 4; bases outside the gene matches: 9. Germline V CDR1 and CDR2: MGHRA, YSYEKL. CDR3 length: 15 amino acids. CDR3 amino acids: CASSPASGGPYEQYF. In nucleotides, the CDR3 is TGCGCCAGCAGTCCAGCTAGCGGGGGCCCGTACGAGCAGTACTTC.

The CDR3 region is CASSPLSPQETQYF. The CDR3 DNA sequence: TGTGCCAGCAGCCCTTTATCGCCACAAGAGACCCAGTACTTC. The chain couples TRBV6-6 to TRBJ2-5; D unclear. Trimming left V 6 bases short and J 2 bases short, with 13 bases between. Germline V lookup: CDR1 MNHNY, CDR2 SVGAGI (reference sequence). There are 14 residues in the CDR3.

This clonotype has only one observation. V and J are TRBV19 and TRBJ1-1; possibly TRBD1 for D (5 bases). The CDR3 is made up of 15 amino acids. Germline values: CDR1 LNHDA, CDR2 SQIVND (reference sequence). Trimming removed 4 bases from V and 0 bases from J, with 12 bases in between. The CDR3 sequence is CASSTRGKMNTEAFF. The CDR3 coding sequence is TGTGCCAGTAGTACGCGGGGGAAAATGAACACTGAAGCTTTCTTT.

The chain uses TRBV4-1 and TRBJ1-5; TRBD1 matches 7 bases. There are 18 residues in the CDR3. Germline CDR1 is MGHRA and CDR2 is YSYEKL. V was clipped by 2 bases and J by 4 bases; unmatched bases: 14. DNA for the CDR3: TGCGCCAGCAGCCAATCTCCTTCTGGACAGGTAGGGAATCAGCCCCAGCATTTT. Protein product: CASSQSPSGQVGNQPQHF.

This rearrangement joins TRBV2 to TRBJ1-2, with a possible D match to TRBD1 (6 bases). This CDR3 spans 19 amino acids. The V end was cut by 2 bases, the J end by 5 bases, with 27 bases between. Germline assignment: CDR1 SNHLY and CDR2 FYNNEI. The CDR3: CASSERRGHQDRGTYGYTF. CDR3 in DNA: TGTGCCAGCAGTGAACGGAGGGGCCATCAGGACAGAGGGACTTATGGCTACACCTTC.